Below are 22 T cell receptor beta chains sequenced from a single sample in a study of control samples from healthy donors and cancer patients. Sequenced by immunoSEQ multiplex PCR; TCRdb stores in-frame clones only, minus some. Here the sample spans tens of thousands of clones, around 91% being singletons. Sequencing was done on a sample of blood. The receptor set was obtained from a man aged 30-40 years in good health.

This chain uses TRBV6-5 with TRBJ2-1; 10 bases are shared with TRBD2. Germline V CDR1 and CDR2: MNHEY, SVGAGI. The CDR3 spans 16 residues. The V segment lost 2 bases and the J segment 4 bases; nucleotides outside the gene matches: 5. The CDR3 region is CASSYVTSGMYNEQFF. CDR3 coding DNA: TGTGCCAGCAGTTACGTCACTAGCGGGATGTACAATGAGCAGTTCTTC.

The chain couples TRBV19 to TRBJ2-2; D possibly corresponds to TRBD2 (6 bases). Germline values: CDR1 LNHDA, CDR2 SQIVND (reference sequence). This CDR3 is 14 amino acids long. Trimming pared 4 bases from V and 7 bases from J, leaving 13 bases between. In nucleotides, the CDR3 is TGTGCCAGTAGTACGGGATTAGCGGTCGGGGAGCTGTTTTTT. It translates to CASSTGLAVGELFF.

This clone was recorded only once. The V and J genes are TRBV5-4 and TRBJ2-3, with unresolved D. The length of the CDR3 is 16 residues. The germline gives CDR1 SGHNT, CDR2 YYREEE (reference sequence). The germline V and J ends were trimmed by 0 bases and 4 bases, with 15 bases remaining between them. CDR3 residues: CASSLEGHRGPDTQYF. In DNA, the CDR3 is TGTGCCAGCAGCTTGGAAGGTCACCGAGGACCAGATACGCAGTATTTT.

V is TRBV7-2 and J is TRBJ2-1; 10 bases match TRBD2. With 5 bases clipped from V and 5 bases from J, the junction kept 3 bases outside the gene matches. Looked up from germline, CDR1 is SGHTA and CDR2 is FQGNSA. The CDR3 sequence is 14 residues long. This CDR3 reads CASSRTSGDNEQFF. The CDR3 coding sequence is TGTGCCAGCAGCCGGACTAGCGGTGACAATGAGCAGTTCTTC.

The CDR3 DNA is TGTGCCAGCAGCCAGGGACAGAACTCCTACGAGCAGTACTTC. It codes for CASSQGQNSYEQYF. V and J are TRBV7-9 and TRBJ2-7; 7 nucleotides line up with TRBD1. This CDR3 has 14 amino acids. The junction had 4 bases not matched to a gene; V was cut back by 5 bases and J by 0 bases. In germline, CDR1 is SEHNR, CDR2 FQNEAQ (reference sequence).

This chain joins TRBV5-6 and TRBJ2-1, with 10 bases aligning to TRBD2. This CDR3 region has 16 residues. V was clipped by 4 bases and J by 6 bases; unmatched bases: 10. Germline CDR1 is SGHDT and CDR2 is YYEEEE. The CDR3 sequence is CASSLTRLAGVNEQFF. DNA for the CDR3: TGTGCCAGCAGCCTGACTAGGCTAGCGGGGGTCAATGAGCAGTTCTTC.

This sequence joins TRBV6-6 and TRBJ1-3; TRBD1 might be the D (5 bases). V was cut by 4 bases and J by 3 bases, with 10 bases left in between. This CDR3 spans 14 amino acids. In germline, CDR1 is MNHNY, CDR2 SVGAGI (reference sequence). The DNA for the CDR3 is TGTGCCAGCAGTTTCGGGGCAAGTGGAAACACCATATATTTT. Amino acids: CASSFGASGNTIYF.

This rearrangement joins TRBV5-4 to TRBJ1-4; no reliable D call. V gave up 3 bases and J gave up 7 bases, with 13 bases separating them. This CDR3 spans 14 amino acids. Germline V gives CDR1 SGHNT, CDR2 YYREEE (reference sequence). The CDR3 sequence is CASSSGNRGEKLFF. Here the CDR3 DNA reads TGTGCCAGCAGCTCCGGGAACCGAGGTGAAAAACTGTTTTTT.

This chain links TRBV7-7 with TRBJ1-2; TRBD1 aligns across 7 bases. Germline-derived CDR1 and CDR2 are SSHAT and FNYEAQ (reference sequence). The CDR3 has 13 residues. Trimming at V came to 9 bases and at J to 6 bases, leaving 10 bases not matched to a gene. CDR3 protein: CARRPGGSNGYTF. The CDR3 DNA reads as TGTGCCAGACGGCCAGGGGGATCGAATGGCTACACCTTC.

A few counts support this clone. This chain links TRBV2 with TRBJ1-1; the D is unclear. V was trimmed by 4 bases and J by 1 base, leaving 10 bases between them. The V gene's germline CDR1 is SNHLY and CDR2 FYNNEI. The CDR3 extends over 14 amino acids. The CDR3 reads CASSAVLGNTEAFF. In nucleotides, the CDR3 is TGTGCCAGCAGTGCGGTATTGGGGAACACTGAAGCTTTCTTT.

This sequence joins TRBV4-2 and TRBJ2-5; 7 bases match TRBD1. The CDR3 extends over 14 amino acids. Germline V lookup: CDR1 LGHNA, CDR2 YNFKEQ. J gave up 1 base and V 5 bases, and 4 bases lay outside the gene matches. This chain's CDR3 is CASSARQGQETQYF. The CDR3 DNA reads TGTGCCAGCAGCGCCCGACAGGGCCAAGAGACCCAGTACTTC.

The V and J genes are TRBV28 and TRBJ1-5, with D tentatively TRBD1 (5 bases). The CDR3 runs to 16 residues. V was cut by 3 bases and J by 4 bases, with 16 bases left in between. CDR1 MDHEN and CDR2 SYDVKM come from the germline V gene. CDR3 nucleotide sequence: TGTGCCAGCAGTTTCTCCCTCCTCAGGGTAAATCAGCCCCAGCATTTT. Amino acid sequence: CASSFSLLRVNQPQHF.

The chain carries TRBV9 and TRBJ1-3, with D unresolved. The CDR3 spans 17 residues. The V end was cut by 4 bases, the J end by 0 bases, with 17 bases between. CDR1 and CDR2 (germline): SGDLS, YYNGEE. CDR3 amino acids: CASSPQNSRLSGNTIYF. In DNA, the CDR3 is TGTGCCAGCAGCCCACAGAATTCGCGTCTCTCTGGAAACACCATATATTTT.

The chain carries TRBV28 and TRBJ1-5, with D unclear. This CDR3 is built from 11 residues. V shed 5 bases and J shed 9 bases, with 8 bases lying between them. Germline V CDR1 and CDR2: MDHEN, SYDVKM. DNA of the CDR3: TGTGCCAGCAGTACCAAATGGCCCCAGCATTTT. It codes for CASSTKWPQHF.

This chain joins TRBV7-2 and TRBJ2-4; TRBD2 matches at 7 bases. This CDR3 is built from 16 residues. Germline CDR1 SGHTA, CDR2 FQGNSA. With V trimmed by 4 bases and J by 4 bases, 10 bases remained unmatched. The CDR3 protein is CASSSGAGLGKNIQYF. CDR3 coding DNA: TGTGCCAGCAGCTCGGGAGCGGGGTTGGGGAAAAACATTCAGTACTTC.

The V call is TRBV7-8, the J call TRBJ1-2, with D perhaps matching TRBD1 (5 bases). The CDR3 runs 13 residues. Germline values: CDR1 SGHVS, CDR2 FQNEAQ. V lost 5 bases and J 6 bases, leaving 13 bases between the germline ends. This CDR3 is CASSQGRRDGYTF. In nucleotides, the CDR3 is TGTGCCAGCAGCCAGGGACGTCGAGATGGCTACACCTTC.

This clone was detected only a few times. The chain links TRBV19 to TRBJ2-2; D may be TRBD2 (5 bases). Germline V gives CDR1 LNHDA, CDR2 SQIVND (reference sequence). The V end lost 4 bases, the J end lost 7 bases, and 16 bases lay between the germline ends. The CDR3 has 15 amino acids. CDR3: CASSSRASRGGELFF. The CDR3 DNA reads as TGTGCCAGTAGTAGCCGGGCTAGCCGGGGCGGGGAGCTGTTTTTT.

This clone was recorded once. The genes are TRBV24-1 and TRBJ1-2, with D perhaps matching TRBD1 (5 bases). Germline V gives CDR1 KGHDR, CDR2 SFDVKD. The length of the CDR3 is 19 residues. Trimming pared 8 bases from V and 6 bases from J, leaving 33 bases between. The DNA of the CDR3 is TGTGCCACCATCCACATAGCGGGGGAGGTTTTTTTCGGGTTCGATGGCTACACCTTC. It codes for CATIHIAGEVFFGFDGYTF.

The genes are TRBV6-2 or TRBV6-3 and TRBJ1-2; D not resolved. CDR1 MNHEY and CDR2 SVGEGT come from the germline V gene. Between the trimmed V and J ends, which lost 5 bases and 5 bases, there was a span of 12 bases. The CDR3 length is 13 residues. CDR3 protein: CASSPADSYGYTF. For the CDR3, the DNA is TGTGCCAGCAGTCCGGCAGACTCGTATGGCTACACCTTC.

The chain couples TRBV5-1 to TRBJ1-1; unclear D gene. Germline CDR1 SGHRS, CDR2 YFSETQ. Trimming stripped 0 bases from V and 1 base from J, with 13 bases between. This CDR3 is 16 amino acids long. As DNA, the CDR3 is TGCGCCAGCAGCTTGGAAGTCGGCAACCCGAACACTGAAGCTTTCTTT. This codes for CASSLEVGNPNTEAFF.

The rearrangement joins TRBV3-1 (or the pseudogene TRBV3-2) to TRBJ2-1; no definite D call. V lost 1 base to trimming and J lost 9 bases, with 10 bases between them. The V gene's germline CDR1 is LGHDT and CDR2 YNNKEL (reference sequence). The CDR3 is 13 amino acids. The chain's CDR3 is CASSQVSSREQFF. Here the CDR3 DNA reads TGTGCCAGCAGCCAAGTTAGTAGTCGTGAGCAGTTCTTC.

J is TRBJ2-5 and V is TRBV24-1, with 8 bases that match TRBD2. Germline CDR1 KGHDR, CDR2 SFDVKD. This CDR3 comprises 15 residues. Trimming at V came to 9 bases and at J to 1 base, leaving 9 bases not matched to a gene. This CDR3 reads CATADSGELQETQYF. As DNA, the CDR3 is TGTGCCACCGCCGATAGCGGGGAGCTCCAAGAGACCCAGTACTTC.